This T cell receptor (beta chain) came from a study of molecular identifiers for immune sequencing clone quantification. The authors gated naive CD8 T cells as CD8+CD4-CCR7+CD45RA+ for sorting. Whole-study findings and limits: Jurkat TCR RNA spiked in from one cell (amid about 1 million naive cells) was reportedly detectable. Effector cells kept over 98% of their molecules in clones above 20 RNA copies, while naive cells kept under 1% there.

Germline V gene lookup returns CDR1 MNHEY and CDR2 SMNVEV (reference sequence). The CDR3 loop spans 14 amino acids. Trimming pared 1 base from V and 8 bases from J, leaving 11 bases between. TCR libraries were built in bulk with a published protocol and specific TCR primers. MiXCR was run by TCRdb on the PCR reads, yielding one entry per CDR3 protein. The data show 600,000 to 650,000 distinct CDR3 sequences, just under 20% seen once. This clonotype was observed a few times. What it binds is unknown. Sequencing was done on a sample of naive CD8+ T cells from blood, with Jurkat cell RNA spiked in. As for subset: FACS-sorted CD8+CD4-CCR7+CD45RA+ naive T cells. This TCR came from a human donor in good health. Some libraries in this study had Jurkat cell RNA spiked in. This chain connects TRBV27 to TRBJ2-2; D remains unclear. For the CDR3, the DNA is TGTGCCAGCAGTTTATTTCTTAGCAATGGGGAGCTGTTTTTT. This translates into CASSLFLSNGELFF.